These 31 T cell receptor beta chains were sequenced from one sample in a study of siplizumab effects on memory and regulatory T cells. Measured with immunoSEQ multiplex PCR; TCRdb has only the in-frame clones, and not every one. In the table there are roughly 97,000 clones, about 93% of which are singletons. Material: Tregs sorted from blood. The receptors come from a human donor in good health.

The CDR3 is CASRSGNTNYGYTF. CDR3 DNA: TGTGCCAGTAGGAGCGGGAATACTAACTATGGCTACACCTTC. The chain combines TRBV19 with TRBJ1-2, with no clear D. Germline values: CDR1 LNHDA, CDR2 SQIVND (reference sequence). The V end lost 6 bases, the J end lost 0 bases, and 11 bases lay between the germline ends. The CDR3 consists of 14 residues.

The chain carries TRBV4-1 and TRBJ2-7; tentatively, D is TRBD1 (6 bases). The CDR3 consists of 15 residues. Between the trimmed V and J ends, which lost 2 bases and 3 bases, there was a span of 14 bases. Germline V gives CDR1 MGHRA, CDR2 YSYEKL. CDR3 in amino acids: CASSQLPTGNYEQYF. The DNA of the CDR3 is TGCGCCAGCAGCCAATTACCGACAGGAAACTACGAGCAGTACTTC.

V usage is TRBV7-2 and J usage is TRBJ2-1; tentatively, D is TRBD1 or TRBD2 (5 bases each). V lost 3 bases, J lost 12 bases, and 12 bases lay in between. Germline values: CDR1 SGHTA, CDR2 FQGNSA. The CDR3 has 12 amino acids. CDR3 sequence (DNA): TGTGCCAGCAGCTTCGGAGGCCAGGGGCAGTTCTTC. It codes for CASSFGGQGQFF.

The V gene is TRBV6-5, the J gene TRBJ1-1, with a possible D match to TRBD1 (6 bases). V was clipped by 7 bases and J by 2 bases, with 14 bases between them. Germline V CDR1 and CDR2: MNHEY, SVGAGI. The CDR3 runs 14 residues. Here the CDR3 reads CASTLGGRNTEAFF. In DNA form, the CDR3 reads TGTGCCAGCACCCTAGGGGGGAGAAACACTGAAGCTTTCTTT.

This chain uses TRBV2 with TRBJ2-2; tentative D call: TRBD1 (6 bases). The CDR3 runs 17 residues. Trimming shortened V by 4 bases and J by 3 bases, and 18 bases separated the two germline ends. CDR1 is SNHLY, CDR2 FYNNEI, per germline. CDR3 residues: CASSGVGPSGDTGELFF. CDR3 bases: TGTGCCAGCAGTGGGGTCGGGCCCTCAGGGGACACCGGGGAGCTGTTTTTT.

This chain connects TRBV5-6 to TRBJ1-3; D ambiguous. V lost 5 bases to trimming and J lost 0 bases, with 12 bases between them. CDR3 length: 15 amino acids. Germline-derived CDR1 and CDR2 are SGHDT and YYEEEE. The CDR3, as DNA: TGTGCCAGCAGTTTTGGACCTATCTCTGGAAACACCATATATTTT. This sequence encodes CASSFGPISGNTIYF.

The chain uses TRBV5-1 and TRBJ2-7; TRBD1 matches at 7 bases. V shed 2 bases and J 7 bases; nucleotides not matched to a gene: 9. In germline, CDR1 is SGHRS, CDR2 YFSETQ. This CDR3 has 14 residues. The CDR3 nucleotides read TGCGCCAGCAGCTTTAGTCAGGGGGTGAGGGAGCAGTACTTC. It translates to CASSFSQGVREQYF.

The chain recombines TRBV6-5 with TRBJ2-4; no definite D call. Per the germline V gene, CDR1 is MNHEY and CDR2 is SVGAGI. Trimming left V 0 bases short and J 1 base short, with 10 bases between. The CDR3 length is 16 residues. The CDR3 coding sequence is TGTGCCAGCAGTTACTCGGGGTTGGTTGCCAAAAACATTCAGTACTTC. Protein sequence: CASSYSGLVAKNIQYF.

This chain links TRBV5-1 with TRBJ2-5; 8 bases align to TRBD2. Losses at the gene ends were 2 bases for V and 5 bases for J; bases not matched to a gene: 8. Germline values: CDR1 SGHRS, CDR2 YFSETQ. The CDR3 is made up of 15 amino acids. This CDR3 reads CASSFGRGADETQYF. CDR3 bases: TGCGCCAGCAGCTTTGGGCGGGGGGCGGATGAGACCCAGTACTTC.

The chain couples TRBV7-9 to TRBJ1-2; D unresolved. CDR3 size: 14 residues. CDR1 is SEHNR, CDR2 FQNEAQ, per germline (reference sequence). V gave up 2 bases and J gave up 6 bases, with 13 bases separating them. CDR3 sequence (DNA): TGTGCCAGCAGCTTAAATGCAGGCGGGAATGGCTACACCTTC. Its protein is CASSLNAGGNGYTF.

This clone showed up just once. The chain joins TRBV11-3 to TRBJ1-5, with 8 bases identical to TRBD1. The germline CDR1 and CDR2 sequences are SGHNT and YENEEA. The J segment lost 0 bases and the V segment lost 7 bases, leaving 17 bases of the junction unmatched. The length of the CDR3 is 19 residues. The CDR3 reads CASTTVRGRGRFSNQPQHF. The CDR3 DNA is TGTGCCAGCACCACAGTTCGTGGCAGGGGGCGATTTAGCAATCAGCCCCAGCATTTT.

The rearrangement links TRBV5-1 to TRBJ2-2; 7 positions agree with TRBD1. The V gene end was trimmed by 3 bases and the J gene end by 7 bases; junction bases not matched to a gene: 9. There are 15 residues in the CDR3. Per the germline V gene, CDR1 is SGHRS and CDR2 is YFSETQ. CDR3 sequence (DNA): TGCGCCAGCAGCTCTACGCCTACAGGGGTCGGGGAGCTGTTTTTT. It is translated as CASSSTPTGVGELFF.

CDR3 coding DNA: TGTGCCAGCAGCCAAGCCGGGACTAGCGGGAGGAATGAGCAGTTCTTC. Protein: CASSQAGTSGRNEQFF. The rearrangement links TRBV4-2 to TRBJ2-1, with TRBD2 matching over 15 bases. CDR1 and CDR2 from the germline V gene are LGHNA and YNFKEQ. J gave up 7 bases and V 1 base, and 2 bases lay outside the gene matches. CDR3 length equals 16 residues.

The chain combines TRBV2 with TRBJ2-6; 7 bases are shared with TRBD1. The germline V gene has CDR1 SNHLY and CDR2 FYNNEI. With 4 bases clipped from V and 2 bases from J, the junction kept 2 bases outside the gene matches. The CDR3 length is 15 residues. The CDR3 coding sequence is TGTGCCAGCAGTGGACAGGGCCCTGGGGCCAACGTCCTGACTTTC. Its translation: CASSGQGPGANVLTF.

CDR3 region: CASTRGQGMRPQHF. As DNA, the CDR3 is TGTGCCAGCACACGGGGACAGGGAATGAGGCCCCAGCATTTT. The chain links TRBV2 to TRBJ1-5; 9 bases are a match to TRBD1. Losses at the gene ends were 7 bases for V and 9 bases for J; bases not matched to a gene: 10. CDR3 length equals 14 residues. Looked up from germline, CDR1 is SNHLY and CDR2 is FYNNEI.

This clone has just a few counts. This chain uses TRBV9 with TRBJ1-3; no reliable D call. V was trimmed by 3 bases and J by 7 bases, leaving 14 bases between them. The CDR3 length is 14 residues. Germline V gives CDR1 SGDLS, CDR2 YYNGEE. CDR3 sequence (DNA): TGTGCCAGCAGCGGTTCGGGGAGGTTTAACACCATATATTTT. Translating gives CASSGSGRFNTIYF.

The V call is TRBV4-1, the J call TRBJ2-5; TRBD1 matches 7 bases. V shed 0 bases, J shed 2 bases, and the junction held 9 bases outside the gene matches. This CDR3 has 17 residues. Germline V lookup: CDR1 MGHRA, CDR2 YSYEKL. This CDR3 is CASSQDKRGPIQETQYF. As DNA, the CDR3 is TGCGCCAGCAGCCAAGATAAGAGGGGGCCAATACAAGAGACCCAGTACTTC.

This clone was counted only a few times. This chain uses TRBV15 with TRBJ1-1; D remains ambiguous. The CDR3 sequence is 13 residues long. The germline V and J ends were trimmed by 0 bases and 7 bases, with 9 bases remaining between them. Germline CDR1 LNHNV, CDR2 YYDKDF (reference sequence). As DNA, the CDR3 is TGTGCCACCAGCAGAGATTGGGTAAATGAAGCTTTCTTT. Protein: CATSRDWVNEAFF. Filled out from reference TRBV15 and TRBJ1-1, the complete variable domain reads DAMVIQNPRYQVTQFGKPVTLSCSQTLNHNVMYWYQQKSSQAPKLLFHYYDKDFNNEADTPDNFQSRRPNTSFCFLDIRSPGLGDTAMYLCATSRDWVNEAFFGQGTRLTVV.

This sequence joins TRBV5-4 and TRBJ1-2; D is uncertain. The germline V gene encodes CDR1 SGHNT and CDR2 YYREEE (reference sequence). V was cut by 2 bases and J by 0 bases, with 5 bases left in between. The CDR3 totals 13 residues. Here the CDR3 DNA reads TGTGCCAGCAGCTTAGACGCTAACTATGGCTACACCTTC. Translation: CASSLDANYGYTF.

CDR3 coding DNA: TGTGCCAGCAGCTTAGATCCCGTAGACTACGAGCAGTACTTC. As protein: CASSLDPVDYEQYF. J is TRBJ2-7 and V is TRBV7-8; D is uncertain. V was trimmed by 1 base and J by 3 bases, leaving 10 bases between them. Germline V CDR1 and CDR2: SGHVS, FQNEAQ. This CDR3 contains 14 residues.

The chain is built from TRBV7-3 and TRBJ2-2; D could derive from TRBD1 or TRBD2 (6 bases each). The V gene lost 5 bases and the J gene lost 4 bases, with 14 bases spanning the gap. Germline values: CDR1 SGHTA, CDR2 FQGTGA. The CDR3 length is 15 residues. CDR3 sequence (DNA): TGTGCCAGCAGCCCGGGGGCTAGTGGCACCGGGGAGCTGTTTTTT. This sequence encodes CASSPGASGTGELFF.

The CDR3 nucleotides are TGTGCCAGCAGTAGGGGAGGGGGTGAGCAGTTCTTC. The encoded protein is CASSRGGGEQFF. The chain recombines TRBV6-6 with TRBJ2-1; D might be TRBD2 (7 bases). CDR3 length: 12 amino acids. Germline V gene data show CDR1 as MNHNY and CDR2 as SVGAGI (reference sequence). Trimming pared 5 bases from V and 9 bases from J, leaving 11 bases between.

This chain uses TRBV7-2 with TRBJ2-1; 7 nucleotides match TRBD2. Trimming removed 1 base from V and 4 bases from J; junction bases left unmatched: 4. The CDR3 is 15 amino acids. CDR1 SGHTA and CDR2 FQGNSA come from the germline V gene. In DNA, the CDR3 is TGTGCCAGCAGCTTAGGACGCGGGAGTTACAATGAGCAGTTCTTC. Its translation is CASSLGRGSYNEQFF.

A word on this clone: Other DNA sequences in the sample encode the same CDR3. This chain connects TRBV6-5 to TRBJ2-7; no firm D call. The CDR3 contains 11 residues. The germline V gene encodes CDR1 MNHEY and CDR2 SVGAGI. The V end was cut by 4 bases, the J end by 6 bases, with 7 bases between. The CDR3 coding sequence is TGTGCCAGCAGTTCTCTTGGCGAGCAGTACTTC. Translated: CASSSLGEQYF.

The chain employs TRBV15 and TRBJ1-2; the D is unclear. The CDR3 totals 14 residues. The V and J ends lost 1 base and 3 bases respectively, with 9 bases between them. Germline V gives CDR1 LNHNV, CDR2 YYDKDF (reference sequence). CDR3 amino acids: CATSRVFGYYGYTF. CDR3 coding DNA: TGTGCCACCAGCAGAGTCTTTGGATACTATGGCTACACCTTC.

The chain has TRBV7-9 and TRBJ1-3; no clear D gene. The V end lost 3 bases, the J end lost 2 bases, and 8 bases lay between the germline ends. CDR3 length: 14 amino acids. The germline gives CDR1 SEHNR, CDR2 FQNEAQ (reference sequence). In nucleotides, the CDR3 is TGTGCCAGCAGCTTTAGGGCGACTGGAAACACCATATATTTT. It encodes CASSFRATGNTIYF.

This rearrangement joins TRBV5-4 to TRBJ2-1; TRBD2 agrees at 13 bases. This CDR3 contains 17 residues. The J segment lost 9 bases and the V segment lost 4 bases, leaving 13 bases of the junction unmatched. CDR1 is SGHNT, CDR2 YYREEE, per germline (reference sequence). The CDR3, as DNA: TGTGCCAGCAGCAGGGGTCTACTAGCGGGGGGGCAGGGTGAGCAGTTCTTC. This sequence encodes CASSRGLLAGGQGEQFF.

This chain links TRBV6-1 with TRBJ1-2; unclear D gene. CDR1 is MNHNS and CDR2 is SASEGT in the germline V gene. V dropped 2 bases and J dropped 5 bases, with 15 bases sitting between them. The length of the CDR3 is 15 residues. The CDR3 nucleotides are TGTGCCAGCAGTGAACGGTTCCGGCCGCATTATGGCTACACCTTC. Residues: CASSERFRPHYGYTF.

This chain uses TRBV5-1 with TRBJ1-5; a possible D gene is TRBD1 (5 bases). CDR3 length equals 15 residues. Germline CDR1 is SGHRS and CDR2 is YFSETQ. V lost 5 bases, J lost 2 bases, and 14 bases lay in between. The chain's CDR3 is CASSPAAGRNQPQHF. CDR3 in DNA: TGCGCCAGCAGTCCTGCAGCAGGGCGCAATCAGCCCCAGCATTTT.

This clone was picked up one time. The V and J genes are TRBV11-3 and TRBJ2-7; weak D call: TRBD1 (6 bases). V lost 4 bases and J lost 0, with 16 bases in between. CDR3 length equals 16 residues. Germline V gene data show CDR1 as SGHNT and CDR2 as YENEEA. DNA for the CDR3: TGTGCCAGCAGCTCGTTCCGGGACACGTTCTCCTACGAGCAGTACTTC. It encodes CASSSFRDTFSYEQYF.

The chain recombines TRBV7-9 with TRBJ1-2; no clear D. Trimming pared 2 bases from V and 0 bases from J, leaving 10 bases between. The CDR3 runs to 15 residues. Germline CDR1 SEHNR, CDR2 FQNEAQ (reference sequence). The CDR3: CASSLRGPSNYGYTF. CDR3 coding DNA: TGTGCCAGCAGCTTACGAGGCCCTTCTAACTATGGCTACACCTTC.